The 10 T cell receptor beta chains presented below share a single source sample, sequenced in a study of T cells after yellow fever vaccination. MiXCR, applied by TCRdb to the 5' RACE reads, yields one record per CDR3 protein. The sample shows more than 450,000 distinct CDR3 sequences, 21% of them seen only once. The sample here was PBMCs, taken more than 20 days after the first yellow fever vaccination. The receptors here all came from a man between 18 and 35 years old who received the YFV17D yellow fever vaccine.

The chain is built from TRBV20-1 and TRBJ2-6; possible D gene TRBD2, 6 bases. The CDR3 contains 13 residues. The germline CDR1 and CDR2 sequences are DFQATT and SNEGSKA (reference sequence). Trimming pared 8 bases from V and 1 base from J, leaving 9 bases between. The CDR3 is CSLGGSGANVLTF. Written as DNA, the CDR3 is TGCAGTCTGGGGGGTTCTGGGGCCAACGTCCTGACTTTC.

The genes are TRBV11-2 and TRBJ1-2; no reliable D call. Germline CDR1 reads SGHAT; CDR2 reads FQNNGV. This CDR3 has 13 residues. V gave up 6 bases and J gave up 5 bases, with 13 bases separating them. CDR3 region: CASRGIGLYGYTF. CDR3 DNA sequence: TGTGCCAGCAGAGGCATAGGCTTATATGGCTACACCTTC.

A single count supports this clonotype. This rearrangement joins TRBV12-3 or TRBV12-4 to TRBJ2-3; TRBD2 is a possible D gene (5 bases). The V end was cut by 7 bases, the J end by 2 bases, with 16 bases between. There are 15 residues in the CDR3. CDR3 protein: CASTPPGLYTDTQYF. The CDR3 DNA follows: TGTGCCAGCACTCCTCCCGGACTTTACACAGATACGCAGTATTTT.

This clonotype was seen a few times. The CDR3 is CSARALPGAYNEQFF. The DNA of the CDR3 is TGCAGTGCTAGAGCCCTACCGGGGGCCTACAATGAGCAGTTCTTC. V gene TRBV20-1 combines with J gene TRBJ2-1; D possibly corresponds to TRBD2 (6 bases). The CDR3 is made up of 15 amino acids. From germline, CDR1 is DFQATT and CDR2 SNEGSKA (reference sequence). Trimming shortened V by 1 base and J by 2 bases, and 12 bases separated the two germline ends.

The V call is TRBV4-3, the J call TRBJ2-1; 11 bases line up with TRBD2. Unmatched junction bases numbered 2, after V lost 0 bases and J lost 7 bases. The germline V gene encodes CDR1 LGHNA and CDR2 YSLEER. The CDR3 runs to 15 residues. The CDR3 loop reads CASSQELAGANEQFF. The DNA of the CDR3 is TGCGCCAGCAGCCAAGAACTAGCGGGGGCGAATGAGCAGTTCTTC.

V usage is TRBV10-3 and J usage is TRBJ2-6; D remains ambiguous. Trimming cost V 7 bases and J 0 bases, with 7 bases left between them. This CDR3 region has 14 residues. Germline CDR1 reads ENHRY; CDR2 reads SYGVKD. For the CDR3, the DNA is TGTGCCATCAAGGATCTCTCTGGGGCCAACGTCCTGACTTTC. Protein sequence: CAIKDLSGANVLTF.

V and J are TRBV4-3 and TRBJ2-5; TRBD2 might be the D (5 bases). This CDR3 comprises 15 residues. Germline V gene lookup returns CDR1 LGHNA and CDR2 YSLEER. V was pared by 0 bases and J by 4 bases, with 12 bases between. CDR3 sequence (DNA): TGCGCCAGCAGCCAAGATTATCGAGCGGTAGAGACCCAGTACTTC. Protein product: CASSQDYRAVETQYF.

The gene calls are TRBV6-5 and TRBJ2-5, with D unresolved. CDR1 and CDR2 from the germline V gene are MNHEY and SVGAGI. The V and J ends lost 2 bases and 2 bases respectively, with 9 bases between them. This CDR3 is built from 14 residues. In nucleotides, the CDR3 is TGTGCCAGCAGTTACGGGATGGAGCAAGAGACCCAGTACTTC. Translating it yields CASSYGMEQETQYF.

The chain carries TRBV12-5 and TRBJ2-5; 8 nucleotides align to TRBD1. The V gene end was trimmed by 3 bases and the J gene end by 4 bases; junction bases not matched to a gene: 7. The CDR3 is made up of 15 amino acids. CDR1 and CDR2 (germline): LGHNT, FRNRAP. The CDR3 DNA sequence: TGTGCTAGTGGTTTACGTCAGGGGGCCAGAGAGACCCAGTACTTC. It yields the protein CASGLRQGARETQYF.

This clonotype appeared a few times. The V gene is TRBV20-1, the J gene TRBJ2-1; weak D call: TRBD1 (5 bases). Germline CDR1 DFQATT, CDR2 SNEGSKA (reference sequence). Trimming stripped 3 bases from V and 0 bases from J, with 12 bases between. CDR3 size: 15 residues. CDR3 residues: CSARVGPSSYNEQFF. The CDR3 DNA follows: TGCAGTGCTAGGGTGGGGCCGAGCTCCTACAATGAGCAGTTCTTC.